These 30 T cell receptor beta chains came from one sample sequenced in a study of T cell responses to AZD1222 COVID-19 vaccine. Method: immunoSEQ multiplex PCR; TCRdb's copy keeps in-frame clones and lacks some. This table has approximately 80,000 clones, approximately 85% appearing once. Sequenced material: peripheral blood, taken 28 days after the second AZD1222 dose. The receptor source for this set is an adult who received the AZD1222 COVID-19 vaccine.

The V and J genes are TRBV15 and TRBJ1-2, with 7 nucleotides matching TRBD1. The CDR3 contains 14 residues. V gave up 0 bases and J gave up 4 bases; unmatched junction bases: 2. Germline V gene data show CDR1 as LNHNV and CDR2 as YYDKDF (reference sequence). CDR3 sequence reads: CATSREGQFYGYTF. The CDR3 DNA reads TGTGCCACCAGCAGAGAGGGACAGTTCTATGGCTACACCTTC.

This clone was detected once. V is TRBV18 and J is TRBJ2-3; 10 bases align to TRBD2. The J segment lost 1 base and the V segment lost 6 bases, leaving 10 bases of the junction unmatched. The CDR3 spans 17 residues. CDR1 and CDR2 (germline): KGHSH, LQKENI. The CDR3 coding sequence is TGTGCCAGCTCCCAGCAGGTAGCGGGGGGCCGCACAGATACGCAGTATTTT. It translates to CASSQQVAGGRTDTQYF.

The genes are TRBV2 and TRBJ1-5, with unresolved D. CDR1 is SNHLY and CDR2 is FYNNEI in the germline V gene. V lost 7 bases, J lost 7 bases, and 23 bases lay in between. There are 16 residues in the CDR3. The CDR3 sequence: CASKQTQDLLLQPQHF. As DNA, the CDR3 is TGTGCCAGCAAGCAAACCCAAGATCTACTTCTCCAGCCCCAGCATTTT.

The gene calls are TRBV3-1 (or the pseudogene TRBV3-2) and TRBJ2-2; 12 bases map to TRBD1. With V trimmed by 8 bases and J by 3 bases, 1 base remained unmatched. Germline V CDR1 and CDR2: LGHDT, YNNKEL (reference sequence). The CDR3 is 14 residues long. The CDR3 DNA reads TGTGCCAGCCGGGACAGGGGGCACACCGGGGAGCTGTTTTTT. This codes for CASRDRGHTGELFF.

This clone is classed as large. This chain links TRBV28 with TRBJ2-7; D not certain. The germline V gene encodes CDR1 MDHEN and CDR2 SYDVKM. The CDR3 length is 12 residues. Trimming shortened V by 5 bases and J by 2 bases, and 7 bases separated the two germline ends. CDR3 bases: TGTGCCAGCAGTGTTCACCCCTACGAGCAGTACTTC. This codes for CASSVHPYEQYF.

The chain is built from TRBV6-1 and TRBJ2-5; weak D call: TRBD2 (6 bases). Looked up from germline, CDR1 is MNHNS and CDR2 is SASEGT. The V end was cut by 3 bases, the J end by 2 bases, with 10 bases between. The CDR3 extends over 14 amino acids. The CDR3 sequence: CASSEGGQQETQYF. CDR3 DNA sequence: TGTGCCAGCAGTGAGGGGGGTCAGCAAGAGACCCAGTACTTC.

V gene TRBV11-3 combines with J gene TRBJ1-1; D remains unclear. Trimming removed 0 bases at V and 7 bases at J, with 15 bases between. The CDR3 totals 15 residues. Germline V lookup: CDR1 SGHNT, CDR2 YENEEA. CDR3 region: CASSLESGGRGEAFF. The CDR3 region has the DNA TGTGCCAGCAGCTTAGAAAGCGGAGGACGCGGTGAAGCTTTCTTT.

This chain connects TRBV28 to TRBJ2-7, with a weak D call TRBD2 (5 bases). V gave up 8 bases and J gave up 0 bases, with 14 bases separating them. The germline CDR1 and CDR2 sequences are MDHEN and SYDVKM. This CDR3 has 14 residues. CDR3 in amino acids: CASRYRDYSYEQYF. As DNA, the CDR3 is TGTGCCAGCCGCTACAGAGACTACTCCTACGAGCAGTACTTC. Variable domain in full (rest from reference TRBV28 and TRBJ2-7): DVKVTQSSRYLVKRTGEKVFLECVQDMDHENMFWYRQDPGLGLRLIYFSYDVKMKEKGDIPEGYSVSREKKERFSLILESASTNQTSMYLCASRYRDYSYEQYFGPGTRLTVT.

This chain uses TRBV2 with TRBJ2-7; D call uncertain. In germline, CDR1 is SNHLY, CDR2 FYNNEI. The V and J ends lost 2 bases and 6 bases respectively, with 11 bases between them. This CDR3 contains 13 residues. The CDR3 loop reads CASSETSPGEQYF. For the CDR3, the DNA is TGTGCCAGCAGTGAAACAAGTCCAGGCGAGCAGTACTTC.

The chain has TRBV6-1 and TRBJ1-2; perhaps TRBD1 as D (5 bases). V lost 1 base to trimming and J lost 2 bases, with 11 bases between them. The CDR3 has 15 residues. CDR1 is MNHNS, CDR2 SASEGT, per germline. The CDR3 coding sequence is TGTGCCAGCAGTGAAGGTCCCGGGGGAAACTATGGCTACACCTTC. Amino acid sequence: CASSEGPGGNYGYTF.

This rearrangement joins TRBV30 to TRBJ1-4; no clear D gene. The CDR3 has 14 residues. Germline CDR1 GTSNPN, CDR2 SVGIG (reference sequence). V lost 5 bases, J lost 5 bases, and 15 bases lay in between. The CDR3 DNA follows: TGTGCCTGGGGATATACTGGGATAAATGAAAAACTGTTTTTT. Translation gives CAWGYTGINEKLFF.

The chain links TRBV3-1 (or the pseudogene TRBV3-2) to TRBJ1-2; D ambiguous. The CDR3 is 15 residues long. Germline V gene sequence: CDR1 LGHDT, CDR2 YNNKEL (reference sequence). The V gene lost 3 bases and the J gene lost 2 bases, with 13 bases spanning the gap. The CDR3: CASSQDLLPNYGYTF. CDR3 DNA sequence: TGTGCCAGCAGCCAGGACCTGCTACCGAACTATGGCTACACCTTC.

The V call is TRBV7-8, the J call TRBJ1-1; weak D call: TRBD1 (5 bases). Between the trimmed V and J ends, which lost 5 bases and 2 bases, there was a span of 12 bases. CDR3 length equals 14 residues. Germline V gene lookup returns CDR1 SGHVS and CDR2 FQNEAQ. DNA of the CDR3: TGTGCCAGCAGCGTCTTTCAGGGCAACACTGAAGCTTTCTTT. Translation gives CASSVFQGNTEAFF. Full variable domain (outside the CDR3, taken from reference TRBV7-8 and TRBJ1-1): GAGVSQSPRYKVAKRGQDVALRCDPISGHVSLFWYQQALGQGPEFLTYFQNEAQLDKSGLPSDRFFAERPEGSVSTLKIQRTQQEDSAVYLCASSVFQGNTEAFFGQGTRLTVV.

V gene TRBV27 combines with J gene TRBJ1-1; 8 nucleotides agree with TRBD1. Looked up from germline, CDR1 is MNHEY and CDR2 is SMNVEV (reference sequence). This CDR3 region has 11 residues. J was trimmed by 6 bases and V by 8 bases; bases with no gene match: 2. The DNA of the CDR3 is TGTGCCAGCGCGACAGGGGCTGAAGCTTTCTTT. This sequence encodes CASATGAEAFF.

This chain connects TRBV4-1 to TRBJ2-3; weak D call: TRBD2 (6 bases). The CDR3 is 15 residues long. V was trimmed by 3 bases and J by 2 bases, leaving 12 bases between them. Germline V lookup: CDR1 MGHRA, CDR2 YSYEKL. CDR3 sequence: CASSQGLRSTDTQYF. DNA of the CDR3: TGCGCCAGCAGCCAGGGACTCCGGTCCACAGATACGCAGTATTTT.

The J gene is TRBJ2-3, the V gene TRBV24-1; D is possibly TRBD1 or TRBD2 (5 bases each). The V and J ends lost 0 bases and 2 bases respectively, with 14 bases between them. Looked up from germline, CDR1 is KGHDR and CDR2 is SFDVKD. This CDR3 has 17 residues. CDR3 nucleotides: TGTGCCACCAGTGATTTGAAGGGGACCGGTTTCACAGATACGCAGTATTTT. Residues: CATSDLKGTGFTDTQYF.

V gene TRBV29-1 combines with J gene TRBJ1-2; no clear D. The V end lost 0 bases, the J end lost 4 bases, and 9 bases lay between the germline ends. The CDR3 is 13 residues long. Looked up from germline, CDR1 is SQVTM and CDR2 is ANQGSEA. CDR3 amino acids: CSVEDHSSYGYTF. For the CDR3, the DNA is TGCAGCGTTGAAGATCACAGCTCCTATGGCTACACCTTC.

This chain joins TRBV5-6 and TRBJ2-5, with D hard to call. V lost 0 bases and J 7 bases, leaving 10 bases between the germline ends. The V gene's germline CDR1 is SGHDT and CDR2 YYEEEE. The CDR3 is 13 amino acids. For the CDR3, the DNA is TGTGCCAGCAGCTTGGGGGTAGAGGTGACCCAGTACTTC. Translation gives CASSLGVEVTQYF.

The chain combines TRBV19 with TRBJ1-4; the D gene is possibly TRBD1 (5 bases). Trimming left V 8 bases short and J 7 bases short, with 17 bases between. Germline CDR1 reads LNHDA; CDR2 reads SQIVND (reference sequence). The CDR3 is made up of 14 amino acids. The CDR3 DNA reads TGTGCCAGTGCGATATGGGGCCTCGGTGAAAAACTGTTTTTT. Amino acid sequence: CASAIWGLGEKLFF.

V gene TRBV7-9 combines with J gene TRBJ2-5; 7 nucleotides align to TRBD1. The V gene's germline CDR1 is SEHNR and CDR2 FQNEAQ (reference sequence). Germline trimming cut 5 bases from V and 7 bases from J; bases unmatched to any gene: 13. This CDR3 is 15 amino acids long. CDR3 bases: TGTGCCAGCAGCCCGGAAGGGGGACAGCTGGGGACCCAGTACTTC. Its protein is CASSPEGGQLGTQYF.

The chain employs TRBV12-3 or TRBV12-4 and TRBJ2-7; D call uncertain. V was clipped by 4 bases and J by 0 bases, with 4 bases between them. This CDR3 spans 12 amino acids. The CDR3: CASSSDSYEQYF. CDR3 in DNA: TGTGCCAGCAGTTCGGACTCCTACGAGCAGTACTTC.

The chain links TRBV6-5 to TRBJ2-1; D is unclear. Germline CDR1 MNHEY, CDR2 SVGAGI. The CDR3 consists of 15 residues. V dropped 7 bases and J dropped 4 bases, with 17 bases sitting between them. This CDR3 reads CASKTLSEAYNEQFF. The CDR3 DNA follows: TGTGCCAGCAAAACATTAAGTGAGGCATACAATGAGCAGTTCTTC.

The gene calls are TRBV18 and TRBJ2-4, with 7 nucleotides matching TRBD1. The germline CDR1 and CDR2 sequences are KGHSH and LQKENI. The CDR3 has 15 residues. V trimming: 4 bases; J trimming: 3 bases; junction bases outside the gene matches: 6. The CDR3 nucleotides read TGTGCCAGCTCACGACAGGGTTTGGGCAAAAACATTCAGTACTTC. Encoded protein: CASSRQGLGKNIQYF.

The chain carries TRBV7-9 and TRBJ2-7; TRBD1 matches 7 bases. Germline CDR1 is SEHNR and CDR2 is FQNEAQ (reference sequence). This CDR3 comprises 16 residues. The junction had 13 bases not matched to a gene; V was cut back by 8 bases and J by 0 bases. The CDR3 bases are TGTGCCAGCTCATTACACGGGACAGTCGACTCCTACGAGCAGTACTTC. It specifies CASSLHGTVDSYEQYF.

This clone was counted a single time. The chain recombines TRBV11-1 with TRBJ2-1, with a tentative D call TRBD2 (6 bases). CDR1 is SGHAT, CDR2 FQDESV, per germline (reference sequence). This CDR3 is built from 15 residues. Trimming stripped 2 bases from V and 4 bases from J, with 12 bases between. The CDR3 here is CASSLFGGPYNEQFF. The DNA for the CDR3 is TGTGCCAGCAGCTTATTCGGGGGTCCATACAATGAGCAGTTCTTC.

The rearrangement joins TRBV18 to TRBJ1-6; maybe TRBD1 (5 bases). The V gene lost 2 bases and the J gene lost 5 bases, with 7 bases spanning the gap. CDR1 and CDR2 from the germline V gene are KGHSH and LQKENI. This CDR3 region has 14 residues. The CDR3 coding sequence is TGTGCCAGCTCACCAGGGGCTGATAATTCACCCCTCCACTTT. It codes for CASSPGADNSPLHF. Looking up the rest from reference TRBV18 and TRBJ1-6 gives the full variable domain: NAGVMQNPRHLVRRRGQEARLRCSPMKGHSHVYWYRQLPEEGLKFMVYLQKENIIDESGMPKERFSAEFPKEGPSILRIQQVVRGDSAAYFCASSPGADNSPLHFGNGTRLTVT.

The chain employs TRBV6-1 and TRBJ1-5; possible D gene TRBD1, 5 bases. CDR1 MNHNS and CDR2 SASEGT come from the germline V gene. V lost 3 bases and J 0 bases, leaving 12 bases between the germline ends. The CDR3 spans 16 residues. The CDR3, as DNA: TGTGCCAGCAGTGATTGGTCAGGGATTAGCAATCAGCCCCAGCATTTT. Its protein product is CASSDWSGISNQPQHF.

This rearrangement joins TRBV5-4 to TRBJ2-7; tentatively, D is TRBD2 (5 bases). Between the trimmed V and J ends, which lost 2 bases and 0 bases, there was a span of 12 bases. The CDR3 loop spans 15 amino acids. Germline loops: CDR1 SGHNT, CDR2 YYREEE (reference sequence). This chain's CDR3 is CASSLRTGSSYEQYF. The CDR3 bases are TGTGCCAGCAGCTTAAGGACGGGGAGCTCCTACGAGCAGTACTTC.

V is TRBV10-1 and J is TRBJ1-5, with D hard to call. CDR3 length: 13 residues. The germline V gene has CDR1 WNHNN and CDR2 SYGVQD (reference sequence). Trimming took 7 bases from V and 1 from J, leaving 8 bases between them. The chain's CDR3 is CASIFNSNQPQHF. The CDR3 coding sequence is TGCGCCAGCATATTTAACAGCAATCAGCCCCAGCATTTT.

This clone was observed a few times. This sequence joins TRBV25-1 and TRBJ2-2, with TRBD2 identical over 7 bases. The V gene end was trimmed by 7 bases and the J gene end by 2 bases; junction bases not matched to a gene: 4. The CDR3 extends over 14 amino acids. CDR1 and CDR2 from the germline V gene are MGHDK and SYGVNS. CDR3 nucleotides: TGTGCCAGCACGGGGGACTACAACACCGGGGAGCTGTTTTTT. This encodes CASTGDYNTGELFF.